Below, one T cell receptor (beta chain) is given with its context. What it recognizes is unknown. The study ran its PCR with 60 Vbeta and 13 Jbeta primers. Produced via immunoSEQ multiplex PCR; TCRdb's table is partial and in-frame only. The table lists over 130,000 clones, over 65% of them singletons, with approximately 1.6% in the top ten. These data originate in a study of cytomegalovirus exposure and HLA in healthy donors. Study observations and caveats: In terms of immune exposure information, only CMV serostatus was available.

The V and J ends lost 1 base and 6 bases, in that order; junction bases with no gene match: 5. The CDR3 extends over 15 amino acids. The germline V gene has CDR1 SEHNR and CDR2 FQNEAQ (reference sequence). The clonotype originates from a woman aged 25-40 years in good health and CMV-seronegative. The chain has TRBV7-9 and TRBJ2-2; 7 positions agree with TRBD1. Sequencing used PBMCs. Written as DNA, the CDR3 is TGTGCCAGCAGCTTAGGCTCAGGGGGACCCGGGGAGCTGTTTTTT. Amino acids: CASSLGSGGPGELFF.